These 17 T cell receptor beta chains share one sample of origin, sequenced in a study of T cells in Graves' hyperthyroidism and ophthalmopathy. The source material, RNA transcripts, was used to amplify TCR beta CDR3 regions. Researchers ran a first-round RT-PCR on the TCR CDR3 using the HTBI primer set. MiXCR, run by TCRdb on the multiplex PCR reads, gives a single entry per CDR3 protein. The table lists hundreds of thousands of distinct CDR3 sequences, 15% to 20% of them singletons. Material: blood. These receptors came from a woman aged 25 to 45 with Graves' hyperthyroidism.

At least ten counts were recorded for this clonotype. This rearrangement joins TRBV20-1 to TRBJ1-2, with D uncertain. V lost 5 bases and J 8 bases, leaving 12 bases between the germline ends. The CDR3 is 11 residues long. Germline CDR1 is DFQATT and CDR2 is SNEGSKA (reference sequence). CDR3 loop: CSAPNRGGYTF. For the CDR3, the DNA is TGCAGTGCTCCCAATAGAGGGGGCTACACCTTC.

The rearrangement uses TRBV18 and TRBJ1-4; possibly TRBD1 for D (5 bases). Germline CDR1 is KGHSH and CDR2 is LQKENI. The CDR3 is 14 amino acids. V was trimmed by 6 bases and J by 7 bases, leaving 15 bases between them. For the CDR3, the DNA is TGTGCCAGCTCGGCCGACAGTGGGAGTGAAAAACTGTTTTTT. Translation gives CASSADSGSEKLFF.

This clonotype appeared many times. The chain recombines TRBV28 with TRBJ2-7, with D perhaps matching TRBD2 (5 bases). Trimming pared 3 bases from V and 0 bases from J, leaving 18 bases between. The CDR3 is 17 residues long. Germline V gene data show CDR1 as MDHEN and CDR2 as SYDVKM. CDR3 in amino acids: CASSFRGGLAGSYEQYF. The CDR3 bases are TGTGCCAGCAGTTTCCGGGGTGGGCTAGCTGGCTCCTACGAGCAGTACTTC.

This clonotype showed up many times. The rearrangement uses TRBV13 and TRBJ2-1, with 9 bases that match TRBD2. The length of the CDR3 is 16 residues. CDR1 PRHDT and CDR2 FYEKMQ come from the germline V gene (reference sequence). V shed 5 bases, J shed 2 bases, and the junction held 7 bases outside the gene matches. DNA of the CDR3: TGTGCCAGCAGCCAACCTAGCGGGGACCCCTACAATGAGCAGTTCTTC. The encoded protein is CASSQPSGDPYNEQFF.

The table lists this clonotype with a few counts. This chain connects TRBV5-5 to TRBJ2-3; D unresolved. The germline V and J ends were trimmed by 2 bases and 0 bases, with 10 bases remaining between them. CDR1 and CDR2 from the germline V gene are SGHKS and YYEKEE (reference sequence). There are 15 residues in the CDR3. The DNA of the CDR3 is TGTGCCAGCAGCTTCCGACCCGGGAGCACAGATACGCAGTATTTT. Its protein product is CASSFRPGSTDTQYF.

This clonotype was recorded a few times. This chain joins TRBV7-2 and TRBJ2-7; 10 bases match TRBD2. V shed 2 bases and J 0 bases; nucleotides not matched to a gene: 7. The CDR3 is made up of 17 amino acids. The germline gives CDR1 SGHTA, CDR2 FQGNSA. CDR3: CASSLRFGLADSYEQYF. The CDR3, as DNA: TGTGCCAGCAGCTTAAGGTTCGGACTAGCGGACTCCTACGAGCAGTACTTC.

This clonotype was recorded at least ten times. V gene TRBV12-3 or TRBV12-4 combines with J gene TRBJ1-1; tentative D call: TRBD1 (5 bases). V lost 3 bases to trimming and J lost 1 base, with 6 bases between them. CDR3 length equals 13 residues. CDR3 DNA sequence: TGTGCCAGCAGTTTTGGGGGGAACACTGAAGCTTTCTTT. Amino acids: CASSFGGNTEAFF.

The table lists this clonotype with a few counts. A much larger clone is a single base away; this may be a read error. This chain connects TRBV2 to TRBJ1-2, with 8 bases lining up with TRBD1. CDR1 and CDR2 from the germline V gene are SNHLY and FYNNEI. This CDR3 spans 17 amino acids. The CDR3 nucleotides read TGTGCCAGCAGCCCTTCCGGGACAGGAAACCGTAACTATGGCTGCACCTTC. It is translated as CASSPSGTGNRNYGCTF.

This clonotype was observed many times. For the CDR3, the DNA is TGTGCCAGCAGTCCGCAGACAGGGTTTGTCAATCAGCCCCAGCATTTT. It specifies CASSPQTGFVNQPQHF. This sequence joins TRBV28 and TRBJ1-5; TRBD1 agrees at 7 bases. This CDR3 has 16 residues. The V gene's germline CDR1 is MDHEN and CDR2 SYDVKM. J was trimmed by 3 bases and V by 5 bases; bases with no gene match: 10.

Details on this clonotype: This may be a read error: a much more frequent sequence differs by one nucleotide. The chain couples TRBV28 to TRBJ1-3; 7 nucleotides align to TRBD1. Germline CDR1 reads MDHEN; CDR2 reads SYDVKM. CDR3 length: 14 residues. The CDR3 DNA follows: TGTGCCAGCAGAAACAGGGGTTCTGGAAGCACCATATATTTT. Translation gives CASRNRGSGSTIYF.

About this clonotype itself: A much larger clone lies a single base off, so this may be a read error. The chain carries TRBV30 and TRBJ1-2, with 7 bases aligning to TRBD1. V shed 4 bases and J 10 bases; nucleotides not matched to a gene: 12. CDR1 is GTSNPN, CDR2 SVGIG, per germline (reference sequence). The CDR3 contains 13 residues. CDR3 DNA sequence: TGTGCCTGGATCCTCTACAGGGGCGGTGACTACACCTTC. As protein: CAWILYRGGDYTF. The entire variable domain, with the rest obtained from reference TRBV30 and TRBJ1-2, is as follows: SQTIHQWPATLVQPVGSPLSLECTVEGTSNPNLYWYRQAAGRGLQLLFYSVGIGQISSEVPQNLSASRPQDRQFILSSKKLLLSDSGFYLCAWILYRGGDYTFGSGTRLTVV.

This clonotype has a count of ten or more. The rearrangement joins TRBV29-1 to TRBJ2-7; D remains unclear. CDR3 length: 13 residues. V was clipped by 4 bases and J by 0 bases, with 10 bases between them. The germline CDR1 and CDR2 sequences are SQVTM and ANQGSEA. The CDR3 sequence is CSVGLPYSYEQYF. The CDR3 bases are TGCAGCGTTGGTCTACCCTACTCCTACGAGCAGTACTTC.

At least ten counts were recorded for this clonotype. V is TRBV29-1 and J is TRBJ2-3; D uncertain. Germline lookup yields CDR1 SQVTM and CDR2 ANQGSEA. The CDR3 is made up of 13 amino acids. The ends were cut back, 7 bases at V and 2 bases at J, with 13 bases in the middle. The CDR3 loop reads CSGRARYTDTQYF. The CDR3 bases are TGCAGCGGCCGGGCTCGCTACACAGATACGCAGTATTTT.

The chain carries TRBV4-1 and TRBJ1-4, with unresolved D. The germline V gene encodes CDR1 MGHRA and CDR2 YSYEKL. CDR3 size: 17 residues. V lost 3 bases, J lost 0 bases, and 14 bases lay in between. The CDR3 coding sequence is TGCGCCAGCAGCCACCGAAACAGAGAAGCAACTAATGAAAAACTGTTTTTT. Amino acid sequence: CASSHRNREATNEKLFF.

This clonotype was picked up many times. The rearrangement links TRBV30 to TRBJ1-1, with D unresolved. V dropped 2 bases and J dropped 10 bases, with 17 bases sitting between them. The length of the CDR3 is 13 residues. Germline values: CDR1 GTSNPN, CDR2 SVGIG (reference sequence). CDR3 nucleotide sequence: TGTGCCTGGAGTTCGCCCGAGGGCCTGTCAGCTTTCTTT. Protein product: CAWSSPEGLSAFF.

This clonotype was observed a few times. The CDR3 here is CASVFPGLAGNTGELFF. Written as DNA, the CDR3 is TGTGCCAGCGTTTTCCCGGGACTAGCGGGTAACACCGGGGAGCTGTTTTTT. V and J are TRBV12-3 or TRBV12-4 and TRBJ2-2; 12 bases match TRBD2. Trimming removed 8 bases from V and 2 bases from J; junction bases left unmatched: 9. CDR3 length: 17 amino acids.

This clonotype was observed many times. The genes are TRBV3-1 and TRBJ2-1; no definite D call. CDR3 length equals 15 residues. Germline values: CDR1 LGHDT, CDR2 YNNKEL (reference sequence). Trimming cost V 2 bases and J 0 bases, with 8 bases left between them. CDR3: CASSQLTDSYNEQFF. The CDR3 DNA reads TGTGCCAGCAGCCAACTTACAGACTCCTACAATGAGCAGTTCTTC.